These 9 T cell receptor beta chains came from one sample sequenced in a study of blood T cell repertoires in COVID-19. Repertoires were generated with immunoSEQ multiplex PCR, while TCRdb's copy carries only in-frame clones and drops some. The data contain some 170,000 clones, roughly 79% of them seen just once; the ten biggest clones take up approximately 10%. Sequencing was carried out using peripheral blood. These TCRs come from a woman in her thirties or forties with COVID-19, enrolled during active disease.

This clone was observed a few times. The V gene is TRBV4-1, the J gene TRBJ2-7, with TRBD2 matching 7 bases. CDR1 is MGHRA and CDR2 is YSYEKL in the germline V gene. Trimming took 0 bases from V and 1 from J; bases not matched to a gene: 3. The CDR3 sequence is 15 residues long. The CDR3 region has the DNA TGCGCCAGCAGCCAAGATCGCGGGAGATCCTACGAGCAGTACTTC. Amino acid sequence: CASSQDRGRSYEQYF.

The CDR3 protein is CASADRINYGYTF. For the CDR3, the DNA is TGTGCCAGCGCCGACAGGATTAACTATGGCTACACCTTC. The rearrangement uses TRBV3-1 (or the pseudogene TRBV3-2) and TRBJ1-2, with D possibly TRBD1 on 6 matching bases. Germline V gives CDR1 LGHDT, CDR2 YNNKEL (reference sequence). CDR3 length: 13 amino acids. V was pared by 8 bases and J by 1 base, with 11 bases between.

Judged by abundance, this clone is large. V usage is TRBV7-9 and J usage is TRBJ1-5; TRBD1 agrees at 7 bases. The CDR3 covers 14 residues. V trimming: 1 base; J trimming: 6 bases; junction bases outside the gene matches: 3. Germline CDR1 and CDR2: SEHNR and FQNEAQ (reference sequence). The CDR3 reads CASSLGGQIQPQHF. CDR3 sequence (DNA): TGTGCCAGCAGCTTAGGGGGACAGATTCAGCCCCAGCATTTT.

J is TRBJ1-2 and V is TRBV5-4; D possibly corresponds to TRBD1 (6 bases). Deletions cut 0 bases from V and 7 bases from J, with 16 bases between. The CDR3 is 15 residues long. Germline V lookup: CDR1 SGHNT, CDR2 YYREEE (reference sequence). The CDR3 sequence: CASSLERGRRAGYTF. The CDR3 DNA follows: TGTGCCAGCAGCTTGGAGCGGGGGCGCAGGGCTGGCTACACCTTC.

The V call is TRBV27, the J call TRBJ1-2, with a weak D call TRBD1 (5 bases). V shed 0 bases and J shed 1 base, with 6 bases lying between them. The CDR3 is 14 amino acids. Per germline, CDR1 MNHEY and CDR2 SMNVEV (reference sequence). CDR3 residues: CASSLSTDNYGYTF. The CDR3 nucleotides are TGTGCCAGCAGTTTATCGACAGATAACTATGGCTACACCTTC.

The V call is TRBV7-8, the J call TRBJ1-5, with a tentative D call TRBD1 (6 bases). V shed 0 bases and J shed 5 bases, with 14 bases lying between them. CDR1 SGHVS and CDR2 FQNEAQ come from the germline V gene. The CDR3 runs to 16 residues. CDR3 in amino acids: CASSLAPGGPYQPQHF. The CDR3 DNA reads as TGTGCCAGCAGCTTAGCGCCGGGGGGGCCGTATCAGCCCCAGCATTTT.

This clone was seen repeatedly, ten times or more. The V gene is TRBV6-4, the J gene TRBJ2-2; weak D call: TRBD1 (6 bases). Trimming took 6 bases from V and 4 from J, leaving 12 bases between them. There are 14 residues in the CDR3. Germline-derived CDR1 and CDR2 are MRHNA and SNTAGT. In nucleotides, the CDR3 is TGTGCCAGCAGAGAGAGGGGGAGCACCGGGGAGCTGTTTTTT. This gives the protein CASRERGSTGELFF.

This chain uses TRBV27 with TRBJ2-7, with D uncertain. CDR3 length equals 12 residues. V was cut by 5 bases and J by 1 base, with 6 bases left in between. CDR1 is MNHEY, CDR2 SMNVEV, per germline (reference sequence). The CDR3 is CASSGGSYEQYF. CDR3 in DNA: TGTGCCAGCAGTGGCGGATCCTACGAGCAGTACTTC.

The chain employs TRBV6-5 and TRBJ2-1; 12 bases line up with TRBD2. J was trimmed by 8 bases and V by 5 bases; bases with no gene match: 7. The V gene's germline CDR1 is MNHEY and CDR2 SVGAGI. CDR3 length equals 15 residues. CDR3 residues: CASSPSSGRVDEQFF. The CDR3, as DNA: TGTGCCAGCAGTCCCTCTAGCGGGAGGGTCGATGAGCAGTTCTTC.